The sequence of this T cell receptor beta chain was determined in a study of cytomegalovirus exposure and HLA in healthy donors (dated by TCRdb to between 2016 and 2019). About the full investigation: An earlier analysis of fewer than 750 of the donors reported approximately 300 Gb of sequence data and 95 million to 140 million unique TCR beta sequences obtained from about 179 million T cells. Every discovery cohort repertoire had been produced on one sequencing platform. Four to six DR-DQ haplotypes were handled as single units for association and clustering, since linkage in the cohort was strong. The study was designed to test whether signatures of past pathogen exposure could be identified by cataloging public T cell receptors. An early release covering approximately 600 HLA-typed donors comprised approximately 290 gigabases of sequencing data and around 80 million unique TCR sequences. In addition to the first cohort of approximately 670 subjects, a separate validation cohort of around 110 different subjects was used. To study patterns of TCR occurrence, a later analysis re-analyzed previously published TCR beta repertoires from just over 650 donors and added high-resolution HLA genotyping. HLA typing covered class I and class II loci at four-digit resolution. The study used immunosequencing to profile the T cell repertoires of approximately 640 subjects and linked those repertoires to cytomegalovirus serostatus. Among 398 genotyped donors of the cohort, an average of about 240,000 unique TCR beta nucleotide sequences were sequenced per donor, roughly a sixth of them non-productive. Genome-wide SNP genotypes for about 55% of the 666 donors were used in a later genetic analysis, which treated that subset as a discovery cohort. Alongside the repertoire data, information on donor age, sex, ethnicity and CMV serostatus was compiled. The genetic ancestry cluster associated with self-reported Caucasian donors included over 80% of the 300 to 400 genotyped donors. High-throughput TCR immunosequencing, statistical association of individual TCRs with disease status, and machine learning were combined to predict cytomegalovirus infection status. An earlier analysis of about 620 of the donors applied high-throughput TCR beta sequencing to assess whether each TCR beta V gene segment acted as functional or pseudogenic. In the later analysis, no new phenotypic data were used to find candidate immune exposures; instead, reliance was placed on TCR beta sequences and their occurrence across donors. Typing coverage differed by locus: A, B, C, DRB1 and DQB1 were typed in about 629-640 donors, DQA1 in 522, DPA1 in around 580, and DPB1 in 472. Results the study describes overall, beyond this receptor: In a later analysis, HLA-associated TCR beta chains showed more clonal expansion and lower generation probabilities than non-associated chains that were equally common. Linkage disequilibrium might explain the correlated functional status among segregating V segments, but an unknown experimental factor could not be ruled out. A total of 150 or so TCR beta chains were listed by the study as associated with cytomegalovirus. A cluster of highly shared sequence variants was judged likely to represent a technical artifact of the sequencing pipeline. Over 15 rarely observed V segments, including chromosome 9 orphons, were excluded from the earlier analysis of approximately 500 of the donors because counts were too low. Across donors, most TCR sequences were observed very rarely, whereas some public TCRs were present in many individuals. It was suggested by the authors that the approach could potentially be generalized to other disease states and immunological phenotypes. The cohort was sequenced for TCR beta chains only, and without alpha or paired-chain data the features that could be detected were limited. A later analysis found that TCR association rates varied across HLA loci, with DRB1 alleles showing the most associated TCRs and HLA-C alleles the fewest. In vitro tests confirmed that a few of the cytomegalovirus-associated TCR beta chains recognize cytomegalovirus antigens. A later analysis found that most CMV-associated TCR beta chains appeared HLA-restricted, with HLA associations seemingly driven largely by CMV exposure. Some IMGT-functional V segments, including TRBV6-2 and TRBV6-3, could not be told apart with the 87-base-pair reads, so those segments were excluded. V-gene and J-gene trimming of TCR beta chains was associated with a missense DCLRE1C variant in a later genetic analysis, and the association was replicated in an independent cohort. Several of the top co-occurrence clusters appeared to be linked to parvovirus B19, influenza, CMV and Epstein-Barr virus, according to a later analysis. HLA typing was unavailable for some donors at each locus, so association tests used only the typed subset. Immune exposure information for the cohort was limited to CMV serostatus. In both the original and validation cohorts, the classifier was reported to diagnose cytomegalovirus status with high specificity and sensitivity. A later genetic analysis reported fewer N-insertions in productive TCRs among donors in an Asian-associated ancestry cluster than the 666-donor mean. In an earlier analysis of fewer than 750 of the donors, most TCR beta V segments were observed in productive rearrangements about 87% or about 30% of the time, broadly matching IMGT annotations. The presence/absence analyses assumed that sequencing depth was roughly uniform across donors, and that assumption may not be true. A later analysis associated 16,951 TCR beta sequences with specific HLA alleles at a false discovery rate of 0.05. A further reported finding was that TCR beta sequences accurately predicted the HLA-A and HLA-B alleles for most subjects in the first cohort. Strong co-occurrence of HLA alleles, especially DR and DQ, made assigning TCR associations to individual alleles difficult.

The V and J ends are trimmed by 1 base and 6 bases, leaving 6 bases between them. The cysteine opens and the phenylalanine closes a CDR3 of 13 amino acids. Left in the record is the CDR3 DNA by itself, 39 bases read in frame from the first base. The germline V gene specifies LGHNA as CDR1 and YNFKEQ as CDR2. The cohort consisted of hundreds of healthy bone marrow donors. At the time of sampling, all cohort members were nominally healthy, though unrecorded immune exposures were likely present. The donor tested CMV seronegative, placing the donor among the roughly 400 seronegative members of the cohort. Every donor gave a peripheral blood sample, and the peripheral blood mononuclear cells from that sample were used for TCR beta sequencing. Genomic DNA extraction from the blood cell samples was performed with the Qiagen DNeasy Blood Extraction Kit. About this clone: This clone's antigen is unknown. Qualities for individual bases were not recorded, and no much larger clone is one base off.

Receptors were amplified or captured by the immunoSEQ multiplex PCR assay. For the multiplex PCR, a mixture combining 60 forward primers for TCR Vbeta segments and 13 reverse primers for TCR Jbeta segments was used. A multiplex PCR assay on genomic DNA amplified the CDR3 region of rearranged TCR beta genes. Amplified TCR beta libraries were sequenced as 87-base-pair reads on the Illumina HiSeq System. Per the authors' processing: In a later analysis, around 80 million unique TCR beta chains were counted across the 666 repertoires, and roughly 11 million of these chains were shared by at least two donors. To remove PCR and sequencing errors, raw reads were error-corrected and collapsed into unique sequences using a nearest-neighbor algorithm that merged closely related sequences. To assign V, D and J gene segments, CDR3 sequences were aligned to IMGT reference sequences. For a sequence to be retained, a match of at least six nucleotides was required to both a V gene segment and a J gene segment. A rearrangement counted as productive if the CDR3 had no stop codons and remained in frame with V and J, and every other rearrangement counted as non-productive. Following IMGT convention, CDR3 was defined as the stretch from the second conserved V-encoded cysteine up to the conserved J-encoded phenylalanine. In an earlier analysis of more than 550 of the donors, sequences lacking an unambiguous match to a single V gene segment were excluded. An earlier analysis of some 500 of the donors classified V segments as functional when productive rearrangements were above 56.7% and as segregating when the standard deviation between donors was above 5%. A statistical classification framework was built to diagnose cytomegalovirus status from the catalog of TCR beta chain sequences. A later analysis assigned V and J genes by comparing TCR nucleotide sequences with IMGT/GENE-DB human TR gene sequences. In a later analysis, CDR3 sequences and most-parsimonious VDJ recombination scenarios were assigned using the TCRdist pipeline. In a later analysis, each TCR beta chain was defined by its CDR3 amino acid sequence together with its V-gene family, and reads lacking a unique V-gene family were excluded. As a way to deal with suspected cross-contamination and a sequencing artifact, a later analysis dropped over 550 nucleotide sequences that were highly shared and had low generation probability. In a later analysis, a clonal expansion index was calculated for each public chain from normalized within-repertoire ranks of inferred template counts. In a later analysis, generation probabilities were computed with a VDJ recombination model fitted to out-of-frame rearrangements, and the resulting probabilities were checked against IGoR. A later analysis scored TCR-TCR, TCR-HLA and TCR-CMV co-occurrence with hypergeometric tests, applying a repertoire-size bias correction to TCR pairs. To estimate false discovery rates, a later analysis permuted the HLA or CMV assignments 20 times. A later analysis grouped co-occurring TCRs with DBSCAN, adding TCRdist sequence similarity when clustering within HLA-allele-positive subsets. Co-occurrence clustering excluded repertoires with fewer than 30,000 or more than 120,000 public chains, plus five with anomalous nucleotide sharing. TCRdb took this table from immuneACCESS and kept in-frame rearrangements with V and J called. Such tables lack part of the clones; where checked against another copy, unresolved V genes explain under half of the gap, and the rest is unexplained. V and J calls and clone size are given by that table; D and trimming were obtained from the DNA. The sample has 140,000 or so clones on record, approximately 91% of them singletons. 0.4% to 0.55% of the sample comes from the top ten.

This receptor was taken from a middle-aged woman in good health and CMV-seronegative. The sequencing sample was made of PBMCs. The chain uses TRBV4-2 and TRBJ2-2, with the D segment identity uncertain. CDR3 protein: CASSQGQAGELFF. DNA sequence: TGTGCCAGCAGCCAAGGGCAGGCCGGGGAGCTGTTTTTT.